This T cell receptor beta chain emerged from a study of blood T cells in healthy people across ages. The CDR3 is 15 residues long. Per germline, CDR1 MNHNY and CDR2 SVGAGI (reference sequence). The people who gave samples were healthy Caucasians from Russia, aged roughly 6 to 95. The use of a sample-barcoded 5' primer and a J-beta primer mix characterized a second PCR of 7 to 11 cycles. Every cDNA molecule carried a tag from a template-switch adaptor bearing 12 random nucleotides. There were at least 3 million CDR3-containing paired-end reads obtained from each sample. A single record per CDR3 protein comes from TCRdb applying MiXCR to the 5' RACE reads. Among 1,300,000 or so distinct CDR3 sequences listed, around 59% were seen once. This clonotype came up a few times. Antigen specificity is unknown. The study's findings and limits: Age showed a roughly linear inverse relationship with TCR beta diversity per million T cells.

The chain combines TRBV6-6 with TRBJ2-7, with D perhaps matching TRBD1 or TRBD2 (6 bases each). Judging by the DNA end, TRBJ2-5 fits better; the J call may be wrong. Sequenced: blood. The TCR sequence derives from a man younger than 35 in good health. Here the CDR3 reads CASGFKGGSIETQYF. CDR3 nucleotides: TGTGCCAGCGGGTTCAAGGGGGGTTCGATCGAGACCCAGTACTTC.